The 17 T cell receptor beta chains presented below share a single source sample, sequenced in a study of blood T cell repertoires in COVID-19. The repertoire was sequenced with immunoSEQ multiplex PCR; TCRdb's copy has only in-frame clones and lacks some. This table holds 450,000 to 600,000 clones, about 85% found once. Material: PBMCs or T cells enriched from blood (not recorded which). Receptors originate from a woman aged 18 to 35 who had recovered from COVID-19.

This CDR3 is CASSLLAGSDTQYF. DNA of the CDR3: TGTGCCAGCAGCTTGCTAGCGGGGTCAGATACGCAGTATTTT. This sequence joins TRBV7-9 and TRBJ2-3; the match to TRBD2 covers 9 bases. This CDR3 spans 14 amino acids. The germline gives CDR1 SEHNR, CDR2 FQNEAQ (reference sequence). Trimming cost V 3 bases and J 4 bases; bases outside gene matches: 2.

This clone has just a few counts. The chain has TRBV19 and TRBJ2-7; TRBD1 matches at 7 bases. This CDR3 has 15 residues. Germline trimming cut 6 bases from V and 7 bases from J; bases unmatched to any gene: 15. CDR1 is LNHDA and CDR2 is SQIVND in the germline V gene (reference sequence). DNA for the CDR3: TGTGCCAGTAGCCCGGACAGGCCTGGGGTTGGGGAGCAGTACTTC. It translates to CASSPDRPGVGEQYF.

This clone appeared a few times. This rearrangement joins TRBV5-4 to TRBJ2-2, with TRBD1 as a possible D gene (5 bases). Germline CDR1 reads SGHNT; CDR2 reads YYREEE (reference sequence). The germline V and J ends were trimmed by 2 bases and 4 bases, with 6 bases remaining between them. The CDR3 runs to 13 residues. CDR3: CASSFDSTGELFF. The CDR3 bases are TGTGCCAGCAGCTTTGACAGCACCGGGGAGCTGTTTTTT.

The chain carries TRBV6-5 and TRBJ2-2, with 8 bases lining up with TRBD1. Germline V gene lookup returns CDR1 MNHEY and CDR2 SVGAGI. V shed 6 bases and J 8 bases; nucleotides not matched to a gene: 8. The CDR3 loop spans 14 amino acids. CDR3 coding DNA: TGTGCCAGCAGGCGACAGGGGTCGACGGGGGAGCTGTTTTTT. This sequence encodes CASRRQGSTGELFF.

The CDR3: CASGFPYYNEQFF. The CDR3 DNA is TGTGCTAGTGGTTTCCCGTACTACAATGAGCAGTTCTTC. V and J are TRBV12-5 and TRBJ2-1; D gene ambiguous. Germline values: CDR1 LGHNT, CDR2 FRNRAP. The CDR3 is made up of 13 amino acids. V lost 3 bases and J 3 bases, leaving 6 bases between the germline ends.

V and J are TRBV6-1 and TRBJ2-3, with 9 bases fitting TRBD2. CDR1 MNHNS and CDR2 SASEGT come from the germline V gene. The CDR3 totals 16 residues. V lost 4 bases and J lost 4; bases outside the gene matches: 9. Written as DNA, the CDR3 is TGTGCCAGCAGTGGATTCGGGACTAGCTCGTCAGATACGCAGTATTTT. Residues: CASSGFGTSSSDTQYF.

This clone was recorded a few times. This chain links TRBV2 with TRBJ2-1; maybe TRBD1 (6 bases). The CDR3 length is 15 residues. Germline V CDR1 and CDR2: SNHLY, FYNNEI. Trimming removed 3 bases at V and 3 bases at J, with 12 bases between. CDR3 in amino acids: CASSDQGPYYNEQFF. DNA for the CDR3: TGTGCCAGCAGTGACCAGGGGCCCTACTACAATGAGCAGTTCTTC.

The table lists this clone with a few counts. The chain recombines TRBV30 with TRBJ1-2, with D unresolved. CDR3 size: 13 residues. Between the trimmed V and J ends, which lost 1 base and 4 bases, there was a span of 10 bases. Looked up from germline, CDR1 is GTSNPN and CDR2 is SVGIG (reference sequence). CDR3 sequence (DNA): TGTGCCTGGAGTGCTAACCCTCGCTATGGCTACACCTTC. Encoded protein: CAWSANPRYGYTF.

The genes are TRBV19 and TRBJ1-1; maybe TRBD1 (5 bases). Germline CDR1 reads LNHDA; CDR2 reads SQIVND (reference sequence). V was cut by 4 bases and J by 5 bases, with 11 bases left in between. This CDR3 has 13 residues. CDR3: CASSKSGRTEAFF. The CDR3 DNA is TGTGCCAGTAGTAAGTCAGGGCGGACTGAAGCTTTCTTT.

This sequence joins TRBV19 and TRBJ1-6; TRBD1 matches at 10 bases. This CDR3 has 17 residues. The J segment lost 10 bases and the V segment lost 4 bases, leaving 13 bases of the junction unmatched. Germline V gene sequence: CDR1 LNHDA, CDR2 SQIVND (reference sequence). The chain's CDR3 is CASSNDDWWTGGSPLHF. CDR3 nucleotide sequence: TGTGCCAGTAGTAATGATGATTGGTGGACAGGGGGGTCACCCCTCCACTTT.

The chain joins TRBV5-4 to TRBJ2-1; the D gene is possibly TRBD1 (6 bases). V was clipped by 4 bases and J by 4 bases, with 12 bases between them. This CDR3 is built from 14 residues. Germline assignment: CDR1 SGHNT and CDR2 YYREEE (reference sequence). Here the CDR3 reads CASSLRGGYNEQFF. CDR3 bases: TGTGCCAGCAGCCTCCGAGGGGGATACAATGAGCAGTTCTTC.

This clone showed up just a few times. The V gene is TRBV19, the J gene TRBJ1-5, with D possibly TRBD1 on 5 matching bases. The V end lost 3 bases, the J end lost 1 base, and 10 bases lay between the germline ends. This CDR3 has 15 residues. Germline CDR1 LNHDA, CDR2 SQIVND (reference sequence). CDR3 sequence: CASSMGRVSNQPQHF. The CDR3 DNA reads TGTGCCAGTAGTATGGGCAGGGTGAGCAATCAGCCCCAGCATTTT.

The chain combines TRBV6-5 with TRBJ1-6; a possible D gene is TRBD1 (5 bases). From germline, CDR1 is MNHEY and CDR2 SVGAGI. Trimming pared 6 bases from V and 8 bases from J, leaving 11 bases between. The CDR3 runs 13 residues. The CDR3 DNA follows: TGTGCCAGCAGACGGGGGGGGGATTCACCCCTCCACTTT. Protein product: CASRRGGDSPLHF.

This clone was counted only a few times. The chain uses TRBV6-1 and TRBJ1-5; 7 bases are shared with TRBD1. Germline V gene sequence: CDR1 MNHNS, CDR2 SASEGT. The CDR3 sequence is 15 residues long. The junction had 5 bases not matched to a gene; V was cut back by 0 bases and J by 6 bases. CDR3 loop: CASSEAWAGGQPQHF. The CDR3 bases are TGTGCCAGCAGTGAAGCTTGGGCAGGGGGTCAGCCCCAGCATTTT.

This clone was picked up a small number of times. The chain carries TRBV27 and TRBJ1-2; D gene unclear. The CDR3 sequence is 15 residues long. Trimming left V 2 bases short and J 2 bases short, with 12 bases between. Germline V gives CDR1 MNHEY, CDR2 SMNVEV (reference sequence). The DNA of the CDR3 is TGTGCCAGCAGTTTAAGATCAGGCAACAACTATGGCTACACCTTC. Its protein product is CASSLRSGNNYGYTF.

J is TRBJ2-3 and V is TRBV12-5; 12 bases fit TRBD2. The CDR3 consists of 16 residues. CDR1 is LGHNT, CDR2 FRNRAP, per germline. V shed 6 bases, J shed 5 bases, and the junction held 9 bases outside the gene matches. Here the CDR3 DNA reads TGTGCTAGTGGGCACCGACTAGCGGGGGCCCGAGATACGCAGTATTTT. This gives the protein CASGHRLAGARDTQYF.

This rearrangement joins TRBV5-1 to TRBJ1-2; D gene ambiguous. Trimming took 0 bases from V and 5 from J, leaving 14 bases between them. This CDR3 contains 15 residues. The germline gives CDR1 SGHRS, CDR2 YFSETQ. The CDR3 DNA reads as TGCGCCAGCAGCTTGGGAGGAGGGCTGCTTTATGGCTACACCTTC. This gives the protein CASSLGGGLLYGYTF.